The clone carrying this T cell receptor (beta chain) has ten or more counts. Its specificity is unknown. Moderate-to-severe activity, CAS ≥3, NOSPECS ≥4 and a duration under 3 months were seen in donors with ophthalmopathy. The diagnostic workup employed clinical symptoms, serum thyroxine, TRAb, thyroid ultrasound and orbital computed tomography. These data are taken from a study of Graves' ophthalmopathy and Graves' hyperthyroidism. Study-level points and caveats: Both an approximately 70% sensitivity and an approximately 76% specificity characterized the model's predictions of ophthalmopathy progression. A majority of expanded thyroid clonotypes exceeding 0.001 frequency were likewise present in blood.

For repertoire sequencing, the TCR beta CDR3 regions were amplified from RNA transcripts. The library came from an HTBI-primed first-round RT-PCR and a second-round multiplex PCR. TCRdb redid the calling of the multiplex PCR reads with MiXCR, one entry per CDR3 protein. The table shows some 400,000 distinct CDR3 sequences, with roughly 18% occurring only once. Germline-derived CDR1 and CDR2 are MDHEN and SYDVKM. The CDR3 is 13 residues long. V lost 8 bases, J lost 2 bases, and 3 bases stayed unmatched. This TCR was sampled from a young woman with Graves' ophthalmopathy. The gene calls are TRBV28 and TRBJ2-7; 10 nucleotides match TRBD1. The sample consisted of peripheral blood. The CDR3 protein is CASGQGGTYEQYF. DNA for the CDR3: TGTGCCAGCGGACAGGGGGGAACCTACGAGCAGTACTTC.